This is a list of T cell receptor beta chains from one sample in a study of T cells after yellow fever vaccination. TCRdb processed the 5' RACE reads anew with MiXCR; each CDR3 protein has one entry. The table includes 200,000 to 250,000 distinct CDR3 sequences, about 7.1% detected once. This sample comprised CD4+ T cells sorted from PBMCs, obtained 15 days after the yellow fever booster vaccination. The origin of the receptors is a man aged 25-45 years who received the YFV17D yellow fever vaccine. Both conserved end residues are part of each CDR3. The order of the fields is clone size, J gene, V gene, D gene, CDR3 DNA, CDR3 protein. The D gene is left open where the match is weak. Rows give clone size only sometimes, using once, few, many, or a class for an expanded clone.

size: .; J: TRBJ1-3; V: TRBV6-5; D: TRBD1; DNA: TGTGCCAGCAGTTACTCGTTACAGGGGAACTCTGGAAACACCATATATTTT; CDR3: CASSYSLQGNSGNTIYF
size: many; J: TRBJ2-1; V: TRBV6-5; D: TRBD2; DNA: TGTGCCAGCAGCCGCCTCTTAGCGGGAGGCCACAATGAGCAGTTCTTC; CDR3: CASSRLLAGGHNEQFF
size: few; J: TRBJ1-6; V: TRBV7-2; D: .; DNA: TGTGCCAGCAGCTTAGACGGAGGGGTCAGGTCACCCCTCCACTTT; CDR3: CASSLDGGVRSPLHF
size: .; J: TRBJ1-1; V: TRBV11-3; D: .; DNA: TGTGCCAGCAGCCCTTTGGGCAGCCCGGCCACTGAAGCTTTCTTT; CDR3: CASSPLGSPATEAFF
size: .; J: TRBJ2-3; V: TRBV5-4; D: .; DNA: TGTGCCAGCAGCTTGGGTGACTCGGCAGATACGCAGTATTTT; CDR3: CASSLGDSADTQYF
size: many; J: TRBJ2-1; V: TRBV29-1; D: .; DNA: TGCAGCGTTGACCGGTACAATGAGCAGTTCTTC; CDR3: CSVDRYNEQFF
size: few; J: TRBJ1-1; V: TRBV14; D: TRBD1; DNA: TGTGCCAGCAGCCGACGACAGGGGAACACTGAAGCTTTCTTT; CDR3: CASSRRQGNTEAFF
size: many; J: TRBJ1-2; V: TRBV6-5; D: TRBD1; DNA: TGTGCCAGCAGTTTACAGGGGGCGCGGAATGGCTACACCTTC; CDR3: CASSLQGARNGYTF
size: .; J: TRBJ1-1; V: TRBV20-1; D: .; DNA: TGCAGTGCTAGAGATCAGGGGTTCGTCACTGAAGCTTTCTTT; CDR3: CSARDQGFVTEAFF
size: .; J: TRBJ2-7; V: TRBV15; D: .; DNA: TGTGCCACCAGCAGAGATGTGACCCCCATCTACGAGCAGTACTTC; CDR3: CATSRDVTPIYEQYF
size: many; J: TRBJ2-5; V: TRBV10-2; D: TRBD2; DNA: TGCGCCAGCAGTGAACCGGGACTACCGCAAGAGACCCAGTACTTC; CDR3: CASSEPGLPQETQYF
size: few; J: TRBJ2-2; V: TRBV2; D: TRBD2; DNA: TGTGCCAGCAGTGGGAAAACTAGCGGGAGGCCCGGGGAGCTGTTTTTT; CDR3: CASSGKTSGRPGELFF
size: .; J: TRBJ1-1; V: TRBV30; D: .; DNA: TGTGCCTCCGCCAGTCAGGGTACTGAAGCTTTCTTT; CDR3: CASASQGTEAFF
size: .; J: TRBJ2-3; V: TRBV10-3; D: .; DNA: TGTGCCATCAGTGGGAGTGGGGGCGTTCCAGATACGCAGTATTTT; CDR3: CAISGSGGVPDTQYF
size: .; J: TRBJ2-7; V: TRBV20-1; D: TRBD2; DNA: TGCAGTGCTGCCCTTGGCGGGAGTTACGAGCAGTACTTC; CDR3: CSAALGGSYEQYF
size: few; J: TRBJ2-3; V: TRBV5-4; D: .; DNA: TGTGCCAGCAGCTCCCCCGCGGCGGGCAGCACAGATACGCAGTATTTT; CDR3: CASSSPAAGSTDTQYF
size: many; J: TRBJ2-5; V: TRBV6-5; D: .; DNA: TGTGCCAGCAGTTACGGGGGTAGACAGATACAAGAGACCCAGTACTTC; CDR3: CASSYGGRQIQETQYF
size: .; J: TRBJ1-1; V: TRBV6-5; D: .; DNA: TGTGCCAGCAGTTACTCCTTGGGGAACACTGAAGCTTTCTTT; CDR3: CASSYSLGNTEAFF
size: .; J: TRBJ2-5; V: TRBV20-1; D: .; DNA: TGCAGTGCAAAGAAGGGACCGCGACAAGGGACCCAGTACTTC; CDR3: CSAKKGPRQGTQYF
size: .; J: TRBJ2-7; V: TRBV18; D: TRBD1; DNA: TGTGCCAGCTCACTGGGACAGTACTCCTACGAGCAGTACTTC; CDR3: CASSLGQYSYEQYF
size: few; J: TRBJ2-3; V: TRBV28; D: TRBD1; DNA: TGTGCCAGCAGTTCAGGGGGCGGAGGACTTATCACAGATACGCAGTATTTT; CDR3: CASSSGGGGLITDTQYF
size: .; J: TRBJ1-2; V: TRBV10-3; D: .; DNA: TGTGCCATCAGTGAGGAGAGAGCCGACTATGGCTACACCTTC; CDR3: CAISEERADYGYTF
size: .; J: TRBJ1-3; V: TRBV6-5; D: .; DNA: TGTGCCAGCAGTTACTCGAATACCGCTTGGAGCTCTGGAAACACCATATATTTT; CDR3: CASSYSNTAWSSGNTIYF
size: .; J: TRBJ1-1; V: TRBV6-1; D: .; DNA: TGTGCCAGCAGTCCCACCTCCGGGACTGAAGCTTTCTTT; CDR3: CASSPTSGTEAFF
size: .; J: TRBJ2-1; V: TRBV5-4; D: TRBD1; DNA: TGTGCCAGCAGCTCTCAGGGGGTTTACAATGAGCAGTTCTTC; CDR3: CASSSQGVYNEQFF
size: few; J: TRBJ2-3; V: TRBV5-1; D: .; DNA: TGCGCCAGCAGCTTGGGGGATGGAGATACGCAGTATTTT; CDR3: CASSLGDGDTQYF
size: many; J: TRBJ2-4; V: TRBV20-1; D: .; DNA: TGCAGTGCACGGAGGGAAGCCAAAAACATTCAGTACTTC; CDR3: CSARREAKNIQYF
size: few; J: TRBJ1-5; V: TRBV6-2/TRBV6-3; D: .; DNA: TGTGCCGTATGCTCCGCGTGGAATCAGCCCCAGCATTTT; CDR3: CAVCSAWNQPQHF
size: few; J: TRBJ2-2; V: TRBV9; D: TRBD2; DNA: TGTGCCAGCAGCGTAGGTACTAGCGGGTCCGGGGAGCTGTTTTTT; CDR3: CASSVGTSGSGELFF
size: .; J: TRBJ2-2; V: TRBV20-1; D: TRBD2; DNA: TGCAGTGCTAGAGATGGTCGTAGCGGGTGGAACACCGGGGAGCTGTTTTTT; CDR3: CSARDGRSGWNTGELFF
size: many; J: TRBJ2-3; V: TRBV18; D: TRBD2; DNA: TGTGCCAGCTCACTACGGACTAGCGGGACCGCAGATACGCAGTATTTT; CDR3: CASSLRTSGTADTQYF
size: few; J: TRBJ2-3; V: TRBV12-3/TRBV12-4; D: TRBD2; DNA: TGTGCCAGCATGGCGGGAGATACAGATACGCAGTATTTT; CDR3: CASMAGDTDTQYF
size: .; J: TRBJ2-1; V: TRBV6-5; D: TRBD2; DNA: TGTGCCAGCAGTTACTACGGGGGTGGGACTAGCGGGTCCCATGAGCAGTTCTTC; CDR3: CASSYYGGGTSGSHEQFF
size: many; J: TRBJ1-4; V: TRBV5-1; D: .; DNA: TGCGCCAGCAGCTTGGCCGGGCAGATTAATGAAAAACTGTTTTTT; CDR3: CASSLAGQINEKLFF
size: many; J: TRBJ2-5; V: TRBV6-6; D: TRBD1; DNA: TGTGCCGGCGGACAGGCGGGTCGGGAGACCCAGTACTTC; CDR3: CAGGQAGRETQYF
size: many; J: TRBJ2-3; V: TRBV7-2; D: .; DNA: TGTGCCAGCAGCTTGATTCAAGGTAGCACAGATACGCAGTATTTT; CDR3: CASSLIQGSTDTQYF
size: many; J: TRBJ2-5; V: TRBV11-1; D: .; DNA: TGTGCCAGCAGCTCCGGACGGGGAGAGACCCAGTACTTC; CDR3: CASSSGRGETQYF
size: few; J: TRBJ2-1; V: TRBV7-2; D: TRBD1; DNA: TGTGCCAGCAGCGCCCGGGACAGGACCTACAATGAGCAGTTCTTC; CDR3: CASSARDRTYNEQFF
size: .; J: TRBJ2-4; V: TRBV9; D: .; DNA: TGTGCCAGCAGCGACCCGAATCATGGGGGACGGGTAGCCAAAAACATTCAGTACTTC; CDR3: CASSDPNHGGRVAKNIQYF
size: few; J: TRBJ2-2; V: TRBV4-3; D: .; DNA: TGCGCCAGCAGCCGCCAGGGGGGGAATGGCGGGGAGCTGTTTTTT; CDR3: CASSRQGGNGGELFF
size: few; J: TRBJ2-1; V: TRBV7-2; D: TRBD2; DNA: TGTGCCAGCAGCTTAGAGTTGGGGGGGGAGTTCTTC; CDR3: CASSLELGGEFF